This TCR beta chain was observed in a study of blood T cell repertoires in COVID-19. Study-level background: The United States, Italy and Spain were the sources of the acute and convalescent COVID-19 samples. From T cells, B-cell-depleted T cells, or PBMCs came the material, which was cDNA or gDNA.

Germline V gene lookup returns CDR1 LNHDA and CDR2 SQIVND (reference sequence). This CDR3 contains 14 residues. V was shortened by 7 bases and J by 2 bases, with 11 bases between the two germline ends. Original analysis: Amplifying reference gene primers gave estimates of nucleated cell counts. Assay used: immunoSEQ multiplex PCR; TCRdb lists only in-frame clones, some missing. D and trimming were read from the DNA, whereas the V and J calls and clone size are those reported in that table. In the table there are about 130,000 clones, 90% of which are singletons. The receptor was derived from a man aged 50 to 59 with active COVID-19. This chain links TRBV19 with TRBJ2-2; D unclear. The sequenced sample consisted of peripheral blood. CDR3 bases: TGTGCCAGTAAACTACTCCTAAACACCGGGGAGCTGTTTTTT. It yields the protein CASKLLLNTGELFF. Complete variable domain (other parts from reference TRBV19 and TRBJ2-2): DGGITQSPKYLFRKEGQNVTLSCEQNLNHDAMYWYRQDPGQGLRLIYYSQIVNDFQKGDIAEGYSVSREKKESFPLTVTSAQKNPTAFYLCASKLLLNTGELFFGEGSRLTVL.